The source of this T cell receptor beta chain is a study of blood T cell repertoires in COVID-19. Study information: The analysed material was cDNA or gDNA that came from T cells, B-cell-depleted T cells, or PBMCs.

Losses at the gene ends were 4 bases for V and 2 bases for J; bases not matched to a gene: 11. The length of the CDR3 is 17 residues. Germline V lookup: CDR1 SGHTA, CDR2 FQGTGA. Measured with immunoSEQ multiplex PCR; TCRdb has only the in-frame clones, and not every one. The table records under 75,000 clones, around nine tenths of them present only once. Input material: peripheral blood. The V and J genes are TRBV7-3 and TRBJ2-1; 7 positions agree with TRBD1. The TCR was taken from an elderly woman with active COVID-19. CDR3 loop: CASSSLGGDSAYNEQFF. DNA for the CDR3: TGTGCCAGCAGCTCCTTAGGGGGCGATTCGGCCTACAATGAGCAGTTCTTC.